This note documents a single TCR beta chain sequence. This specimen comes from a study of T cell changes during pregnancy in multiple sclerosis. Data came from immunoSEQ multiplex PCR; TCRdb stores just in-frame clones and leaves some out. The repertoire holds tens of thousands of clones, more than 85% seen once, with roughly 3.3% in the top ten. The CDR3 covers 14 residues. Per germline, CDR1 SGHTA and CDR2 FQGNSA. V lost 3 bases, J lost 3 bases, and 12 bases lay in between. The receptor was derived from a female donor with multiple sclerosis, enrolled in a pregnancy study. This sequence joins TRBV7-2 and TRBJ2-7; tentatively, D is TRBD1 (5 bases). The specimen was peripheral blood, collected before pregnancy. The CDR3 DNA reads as TGTGCCAGCAGCTTTAGGCAGGGAAGCTACGAGCAGTACTTC. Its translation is CASSFRQGSYEQYF.